This T cell receptor beta chain was observed in a study of sequential checkpoint blockade in melanoma. This clone is classed as medium-sized. Germline assignment: CDR1 SGDLS and CDR2 YYNGEE. CDR3 size: 12 residues. Trimming removed 4 bases from V and 5 bases from J, with 10 bases in between. Treatment of the sample: randomized to nivolumab then ipilimumab (arm A) or the reverse (arm B). DNA-damaging chemotherapy had not been given to any patient beforehand. Sequencing was performed with immunoSEQ multiplex PCR; in TCRdb, only in-frame clones are kept and a portion is missing. The repertoire holds 15,000 to 20,000 clones, 55% to 80% seen once, with 21% in the top ten.

This sample comprised CD8+ T cells sorted from blood (inferred from file names), obtained from a patient given nivolumab and ipilimumab in sequence. The sequence was collected from a human donor with melanoma. The genes are TRBV9 and TRBJ2-7, with D possibly matching TRBD1 (6 bases). CDR3 loop: CASSPGAHEQYF. CDR3 sequence (DNA): TGTGCCAGCAGCCCAGGGGCCCACGAGCAGTACTTC.